The present TCR beta chain was sequenced within a study of shared clonotypes between healthy human individuals. Sequencing was performed with immunoSEQ multiplex PCR; in TCRdb, only in-frame clones are kept and a portion is missing. The sample lists 2 million to 2.5 million clones; about 94% were seen once. Germline V gene sequence: CDR1 MNHNY, CDR2 SVGAGI (reference sequence). Germline trimming cut 4 bases from V and 7 bases from J; bases unmatched to any gene: 6. CDR3 size: 13 residues. The chain employs TRBV6-6 and TRBJ1-1; TRBD1 matches at 7 bases. The specimen was naive CD4+ T cells sorted from blood. Subset noted: CD45RA+ positively selected. The sequence was obtained from a man between 18 and 29 years old in good health. CDR3 sequence: CASSSGTAYEAFF. DNA for the CDR3: TGTGCCAGCAGTTCCGGGACAGCTTATGAAGCTTTCTTT.